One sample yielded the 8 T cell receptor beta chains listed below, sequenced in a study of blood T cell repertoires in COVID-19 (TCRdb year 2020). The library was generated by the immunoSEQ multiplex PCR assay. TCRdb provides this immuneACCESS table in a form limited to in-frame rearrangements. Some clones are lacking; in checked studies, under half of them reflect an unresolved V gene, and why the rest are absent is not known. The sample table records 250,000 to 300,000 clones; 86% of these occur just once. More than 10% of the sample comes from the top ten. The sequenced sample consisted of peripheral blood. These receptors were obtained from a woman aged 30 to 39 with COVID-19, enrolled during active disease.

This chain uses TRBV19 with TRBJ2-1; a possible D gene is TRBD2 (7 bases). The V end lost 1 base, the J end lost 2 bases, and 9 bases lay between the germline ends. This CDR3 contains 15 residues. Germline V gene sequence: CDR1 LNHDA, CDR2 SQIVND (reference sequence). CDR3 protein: CASSIGGGAYNEQFF. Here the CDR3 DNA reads TGTGCCAGTAGTATAGGGGGGGGCGCCTACAATGAGCAGTTCTTC.

The CDR3 DNA sequence: TGTGCCAGCAGTTACTCTGACAGGGCCGGAAACTATGGCTACACCTTC. Translating gives CASSYSDRAGNYGYTF. The rearrangement uses TRBV6-2 or TRBV6-3 and TRBJ1-2; TRBD1 agrees at 7 bases. V lost 0 bases, J lost 2 bases, and 6 bases stayed unmatched. This CDR3 comprises 16 residues. Germline CDR1 reads MNHEY; CDR2 reads SVGEGT.

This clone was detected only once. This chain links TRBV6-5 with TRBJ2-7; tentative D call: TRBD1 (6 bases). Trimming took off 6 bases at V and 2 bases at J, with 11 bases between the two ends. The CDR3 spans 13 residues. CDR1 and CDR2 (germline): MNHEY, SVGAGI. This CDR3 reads CASSSGVTYEQYF. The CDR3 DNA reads TGTGCCAGCAGCTCAGGGGTCACCTACGAGCAGTACTTC.

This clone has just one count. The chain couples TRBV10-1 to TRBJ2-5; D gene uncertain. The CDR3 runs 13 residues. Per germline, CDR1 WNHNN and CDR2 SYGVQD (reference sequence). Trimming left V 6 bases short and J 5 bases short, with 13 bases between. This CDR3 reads CASSSQVLETQYF. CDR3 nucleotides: TGCGCCAGCAGCAGTCAGGTGTTGGAGACCCAGTACTTC.

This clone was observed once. This chain's CDR3 is CASSGDRYYEQYF. The CDR3 coding sequence is TGTGCCAGCAGCGGGGACAGATACTACGAGCAGTACTTC. V is TRBV6-5 and J is TRBJ2-7; 7 bases fit TRBD1. The V and J ends lost 6 bases and 3 bases, in that order; junction bases with no gene match: 5. This CDR3 region has 13 residues. Germline V lookup: CDR1 MNHEY, CDR2 SVGAGI.

CDR3 in DNA: TGTGCCAGTAGTTATGGGACAGGGAAATCCGAGCAGTACTTC. Translation gives CASSYGTGKSEQYF. This chain joins TRBV19 and TRBJ2-7, with TRBD1 matching 9 bases. In germline, CDR1 is LNHDA, CDR2 SQIVND (reference sequence). This CDR3 comprises 14 residues. Unmatched junction bases numbered 8, after V lost 5 bases and J lost 6 bases.

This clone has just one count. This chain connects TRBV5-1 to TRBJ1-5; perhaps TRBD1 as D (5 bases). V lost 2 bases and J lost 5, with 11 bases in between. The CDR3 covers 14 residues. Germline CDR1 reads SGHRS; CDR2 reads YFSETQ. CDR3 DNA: TGCGCCAGCAGCTTAGGCCAGGGTGATCAGCCCCAGCATTTT. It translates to CASSLGQGDQPQHF.

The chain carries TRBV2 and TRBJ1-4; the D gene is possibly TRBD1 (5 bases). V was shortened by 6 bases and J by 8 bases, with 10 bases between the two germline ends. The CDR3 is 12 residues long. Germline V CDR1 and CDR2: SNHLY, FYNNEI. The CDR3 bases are TGTGCCAGCAGCCTCGGGGGGGAAAAACTGTTTTTT. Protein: CASSLGGEKLFF.